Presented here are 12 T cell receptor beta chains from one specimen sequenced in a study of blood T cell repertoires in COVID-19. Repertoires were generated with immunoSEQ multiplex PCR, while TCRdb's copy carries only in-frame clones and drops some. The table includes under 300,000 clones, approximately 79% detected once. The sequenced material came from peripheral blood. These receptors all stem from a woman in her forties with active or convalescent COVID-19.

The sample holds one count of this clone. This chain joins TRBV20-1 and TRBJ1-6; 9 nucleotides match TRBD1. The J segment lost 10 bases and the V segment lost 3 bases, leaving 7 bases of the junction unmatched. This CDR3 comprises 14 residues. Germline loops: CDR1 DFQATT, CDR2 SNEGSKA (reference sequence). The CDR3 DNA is TGCAGTGCTAGTCCCGACAGGGGGTACTCACCCCTCCACTTT. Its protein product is CSASPDRGYSPLHF.

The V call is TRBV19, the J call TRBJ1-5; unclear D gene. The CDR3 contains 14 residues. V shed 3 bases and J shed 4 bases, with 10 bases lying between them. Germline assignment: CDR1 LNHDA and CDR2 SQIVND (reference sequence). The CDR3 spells CASSMGQPNQPQHF. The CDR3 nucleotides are TGTGCCAGTAGTATGGGCCAGCCGAATCAGCCCCAGCATTTT.

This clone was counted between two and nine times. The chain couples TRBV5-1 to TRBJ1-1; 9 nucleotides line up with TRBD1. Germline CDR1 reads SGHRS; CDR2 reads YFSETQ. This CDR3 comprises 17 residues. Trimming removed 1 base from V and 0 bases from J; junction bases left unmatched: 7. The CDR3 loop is CASSLNPGQGLNTEAFF. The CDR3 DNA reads TGCGCCAGCAGCTTGAACCCGGGACAGGGTCTGAACACTGAAGCTTTCTTT.

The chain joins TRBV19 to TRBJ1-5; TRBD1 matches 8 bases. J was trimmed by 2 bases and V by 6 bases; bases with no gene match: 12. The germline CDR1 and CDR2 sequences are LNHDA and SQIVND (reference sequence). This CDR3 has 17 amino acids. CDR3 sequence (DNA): TGTGCCAGTAGGGGCGTGAGGCAGGGGGCAGGCAATCAGCCCCAGCATTTT. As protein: CASRGVRQGAGNQPQHF.

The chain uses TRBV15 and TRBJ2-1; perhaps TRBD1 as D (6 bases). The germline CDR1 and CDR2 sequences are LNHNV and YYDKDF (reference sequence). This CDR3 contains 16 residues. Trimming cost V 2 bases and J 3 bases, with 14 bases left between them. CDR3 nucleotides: TGTGCCACCAGCAGACGGAGACAGGTTCTCTACAATGAGCAGTTCTTC. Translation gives CATSRRRQVLYNEQFF.

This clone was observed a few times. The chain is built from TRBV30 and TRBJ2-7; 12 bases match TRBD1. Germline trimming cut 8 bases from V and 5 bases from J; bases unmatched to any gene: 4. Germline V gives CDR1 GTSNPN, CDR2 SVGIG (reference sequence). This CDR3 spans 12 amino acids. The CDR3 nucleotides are TGTGCCCGGGGGACAGGGGGCGACGAGCAGTACTTC. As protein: CARGTGGDEQYF.

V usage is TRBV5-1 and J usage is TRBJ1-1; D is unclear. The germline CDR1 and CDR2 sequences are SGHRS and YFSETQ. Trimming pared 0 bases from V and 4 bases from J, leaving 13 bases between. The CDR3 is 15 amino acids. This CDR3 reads CASSLDPGAGTEAFF. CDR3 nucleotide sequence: TGCGCCAGCAGCTTGGATCCAGGCGCGGGCACTGAAGCTTTCTTT.

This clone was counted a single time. CDR3 amino acids: CASKAGYNSPLHF. The CDR3, as DNA: TGTGCCTCGAAGGCAGGGTATAATTCACCCCTCCACTTT. This chain uses TRBV19 with TRBJ1-6; tentatively, D is TRBD1 (5 bases). V gave up 11 bases and J gave up 4 bases, with 12 bases separating them. Germline V gene sequence: CDR1 LNHDA, CDR2 SQIVND (reference sequence). The CDR3 is 13 residues long.

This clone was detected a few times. The CDR3 loop is CATTMGQGDTGELFF. The CDR3 DNA reads as TGTGCCACCACCATGGGACAGGGGGACACCGGGGAGCTGTTTTTT. The chain has TRBV15 and TRBJ2-2, with 11 bases lining up with TRBD1. The CDR3 length is 15 residues. CDR1 and CDR2 from the germline V gene are LNHNV and YYDKDF (reference sequence). V shed 7 bases, J shed 3 bases, and the junction held 4 bases outside the gene matches.

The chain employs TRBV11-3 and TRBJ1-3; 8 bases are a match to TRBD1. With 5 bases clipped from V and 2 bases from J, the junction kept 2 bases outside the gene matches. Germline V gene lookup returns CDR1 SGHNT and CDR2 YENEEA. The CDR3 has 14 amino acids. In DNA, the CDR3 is TGTGCCAGCAGCCTGACAGGGGCTGGAAACACCATATATTTT. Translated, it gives CASSLTGAGNTIYF.

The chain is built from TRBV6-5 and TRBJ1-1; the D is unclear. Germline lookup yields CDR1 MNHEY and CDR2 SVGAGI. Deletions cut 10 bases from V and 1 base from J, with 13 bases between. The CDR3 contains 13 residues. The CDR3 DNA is TGTGCCAAACGGGGTCCGAAGAACACTGAAGCTTTCTTT. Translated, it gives CAKRGPKNTEAFF.

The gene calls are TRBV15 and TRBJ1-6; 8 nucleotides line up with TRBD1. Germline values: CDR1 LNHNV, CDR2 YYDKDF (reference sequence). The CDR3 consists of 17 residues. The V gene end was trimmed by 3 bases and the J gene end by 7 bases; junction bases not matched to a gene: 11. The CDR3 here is CATSRGLTGVINSPLHF. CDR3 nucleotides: TGTGCCACCAGCAGGGGGTTGACAGGGGTCATCAATTCACCCCTCCACTTT.